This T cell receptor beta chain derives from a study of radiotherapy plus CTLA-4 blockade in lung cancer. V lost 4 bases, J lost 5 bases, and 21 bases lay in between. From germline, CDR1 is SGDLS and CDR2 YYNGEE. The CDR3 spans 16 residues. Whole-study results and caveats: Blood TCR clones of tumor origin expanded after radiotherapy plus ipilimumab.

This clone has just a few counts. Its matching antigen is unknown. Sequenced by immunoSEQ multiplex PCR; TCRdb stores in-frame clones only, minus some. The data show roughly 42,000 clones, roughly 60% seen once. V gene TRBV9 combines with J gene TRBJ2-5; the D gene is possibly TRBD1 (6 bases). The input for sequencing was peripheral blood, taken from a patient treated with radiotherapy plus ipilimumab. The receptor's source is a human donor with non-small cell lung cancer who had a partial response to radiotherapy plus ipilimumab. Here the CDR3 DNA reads TGTGCCAGCAGCCCAGGACAGCTGAGTAATCGGGAGACCCAGTACTTC. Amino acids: CASSPGQLSNRETQYF.